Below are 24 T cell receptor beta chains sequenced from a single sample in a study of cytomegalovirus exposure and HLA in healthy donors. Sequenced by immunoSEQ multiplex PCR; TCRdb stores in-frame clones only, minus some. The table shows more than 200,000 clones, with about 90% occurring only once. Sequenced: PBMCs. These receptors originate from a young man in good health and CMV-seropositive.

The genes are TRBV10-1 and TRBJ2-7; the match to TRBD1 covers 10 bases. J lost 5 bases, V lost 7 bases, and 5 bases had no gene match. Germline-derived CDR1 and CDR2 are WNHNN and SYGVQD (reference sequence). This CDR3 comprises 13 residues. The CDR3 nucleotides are TGCGCCAGCACCCCGGGACAGGGGAACGAGCAGTACTTC. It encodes CASTPGQGNEQYF.

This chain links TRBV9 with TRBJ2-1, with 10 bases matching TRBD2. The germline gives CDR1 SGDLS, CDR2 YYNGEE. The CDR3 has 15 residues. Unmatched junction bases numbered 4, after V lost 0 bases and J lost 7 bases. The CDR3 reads CASSVVSGRLNEQFF. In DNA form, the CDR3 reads TGTGCCAGCAGCGTAGTTAGCGGGAGGTTGAATGAGCAGTTCTTC.

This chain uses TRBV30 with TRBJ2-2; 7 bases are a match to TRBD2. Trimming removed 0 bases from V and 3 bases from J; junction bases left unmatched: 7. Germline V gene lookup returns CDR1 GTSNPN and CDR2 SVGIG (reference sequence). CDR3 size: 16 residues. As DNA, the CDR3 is TGTGCCTGGAGTGTACTCGGGGGGTTAGACACCGGGGAGCTGTTTTTT. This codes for CAWSVLGGLDTGELFF.

The CDR3 DNA reads as TGCGCCAGCAGTGGAGGCACCCCAACTAGCACAGATACGCAGTATTTT. It codes for CASSGGTPTSTDTQYF. The chain joins TRBV10-2 to TRBJ2-3; D unresolved. This CDR3 region has 16 residues. V lost 4 bases, J lost 0 bases, and 14 bases lay in between. Germline lookup yields CDR1 WSHSY and CDR2 SAAADI.

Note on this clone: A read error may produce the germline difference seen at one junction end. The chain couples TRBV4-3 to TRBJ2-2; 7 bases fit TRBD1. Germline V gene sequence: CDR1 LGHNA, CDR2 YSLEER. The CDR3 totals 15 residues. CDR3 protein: CASSKDAGGAGELFF. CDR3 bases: TGCGCCAGCAGCAAAGACGCAGGGGGAGCCGGGGAGCTGTTTTTT.

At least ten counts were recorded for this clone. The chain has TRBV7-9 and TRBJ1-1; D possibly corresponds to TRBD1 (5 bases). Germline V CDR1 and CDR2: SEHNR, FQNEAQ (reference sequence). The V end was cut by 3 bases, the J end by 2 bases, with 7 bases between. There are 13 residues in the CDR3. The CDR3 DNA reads TGTGCCAGCAGCTTGCAGGGAAACACTGAAGCTTTCTTT. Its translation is CASSLQGNTEAFF.

CDR3 sequence: CATSNRGQEKNIQYF. The CDR3 DNA is TGTGCCACCAGCAACAGGGGGCAGGAGAAAAACATTCAGTACTTC. The gene calls are TRBV15 and TRBJ2-4; 9 bases are a match to TRBD1. After removal of 4 bases from V and 4 bases from J, the junction contained 5 bases not matched to a gene. The CDR3 length is 15 residues. From germline, CDR1 is LNHNV and CDR2 YYDKDF (reference sequence).

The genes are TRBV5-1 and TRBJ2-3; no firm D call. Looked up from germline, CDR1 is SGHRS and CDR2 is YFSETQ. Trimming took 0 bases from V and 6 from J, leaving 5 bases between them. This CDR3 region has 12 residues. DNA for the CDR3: TGCGCCAGCAGCTTGGCCCCCGATACGCAGTATTTT. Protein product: CASSLAPDTQYF.

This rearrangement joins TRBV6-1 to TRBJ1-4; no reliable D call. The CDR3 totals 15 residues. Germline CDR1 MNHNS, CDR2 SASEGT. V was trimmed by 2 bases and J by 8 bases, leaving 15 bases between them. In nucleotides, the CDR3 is TGTGCCAGCAGTGAACCGTTGGGATTTGGAGAAAAACTGTTTTTT. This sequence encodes CASSEPLGFGEKLFF.

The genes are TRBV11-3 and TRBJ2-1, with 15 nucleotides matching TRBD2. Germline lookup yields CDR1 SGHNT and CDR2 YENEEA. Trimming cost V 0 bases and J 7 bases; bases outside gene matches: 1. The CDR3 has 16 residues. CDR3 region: CASSLEGTSGRNEQFF. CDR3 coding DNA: TGTGCCAGCAGCTTAGAGGGGACTAGCGGGAGGAATGAGCAGTTCTTC.

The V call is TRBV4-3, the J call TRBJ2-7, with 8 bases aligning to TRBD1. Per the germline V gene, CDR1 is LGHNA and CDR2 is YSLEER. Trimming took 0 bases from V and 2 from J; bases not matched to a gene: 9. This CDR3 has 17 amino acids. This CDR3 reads CASSQETWTGRPYEQYF. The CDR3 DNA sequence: TGCGCCAGCAGCCAAGAAACCTGGACAGGGCGGCCCTACGAGCAGTACTTC.

Here the CDR3 DNA reads TGCGCCAGCAGCTTACTAGCGGGGGTTACAGATACGCAGTATTTT. Protein: CASSLLAGVTDTQYF. This rearrangement joins TRBV5-1 to TRBJ2-3, with TRBD2 matching 11 bases. V lost 2 bases to trimming and J lost 3 bases; unmatched junction nucleotides: 2. CDR1 is SGHRS, CDR2 YFSETQ, per germline. The CDR3 consists of 15 residues. Full variable domain (rest looked up from reference TRBV5-1 and TRBJ2-3): KAGVTQTPRYLIKTRGQQVTLSCSPISGHRSVSWYQQTPGQGLQFLFEYFSETQRNKGNFPGRFSGRQFSNSRSEMNVSTLELGDSALYLCASSLLAGVTDTQYFGPGTRLTVL.

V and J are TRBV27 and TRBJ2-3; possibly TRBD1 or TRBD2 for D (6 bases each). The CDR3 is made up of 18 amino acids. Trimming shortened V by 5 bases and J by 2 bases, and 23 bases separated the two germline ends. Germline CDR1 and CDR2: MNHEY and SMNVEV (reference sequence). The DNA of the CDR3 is TGTGCCAGCAGTGAAGCCCTTACATCCGGGGGCCACACAGATACGCAGTATTTT. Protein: CASSEALTSGGHTDTQYF.

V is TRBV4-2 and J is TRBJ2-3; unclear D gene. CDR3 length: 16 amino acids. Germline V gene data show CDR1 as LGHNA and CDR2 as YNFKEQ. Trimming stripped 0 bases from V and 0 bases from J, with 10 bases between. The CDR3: CASSQDGHLSTDTQYF. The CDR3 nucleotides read TGTGCCAGCAGCCAAGATGGCCACCTGAGCACAGATACGCAGTATTTT.

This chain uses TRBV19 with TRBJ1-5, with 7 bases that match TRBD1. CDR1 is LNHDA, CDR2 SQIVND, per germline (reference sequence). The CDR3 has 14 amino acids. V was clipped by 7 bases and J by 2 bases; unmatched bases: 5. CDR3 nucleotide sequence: TGTGCCAGTATCGAGGGGGCTGGCAATCAGCCCCAGCATTTT. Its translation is CASIEGAGNQPQHF.

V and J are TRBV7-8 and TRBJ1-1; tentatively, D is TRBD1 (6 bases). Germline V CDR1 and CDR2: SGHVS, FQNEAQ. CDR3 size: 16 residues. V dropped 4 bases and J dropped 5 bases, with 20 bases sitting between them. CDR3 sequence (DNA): TGTGCCAGCAGCTCTGGGGGGGGCATTGGTAGGACTGAAGCTTTCTTT. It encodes CASSSGGGIGRTEAFF.

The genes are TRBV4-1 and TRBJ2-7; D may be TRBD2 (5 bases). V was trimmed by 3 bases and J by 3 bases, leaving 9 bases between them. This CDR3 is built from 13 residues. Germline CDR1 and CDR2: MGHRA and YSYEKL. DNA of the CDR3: TGCGCCAGCAGCCAGGATACTAGCTACGAGCAGTACTTC. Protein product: CASSQDTSYEQYF.

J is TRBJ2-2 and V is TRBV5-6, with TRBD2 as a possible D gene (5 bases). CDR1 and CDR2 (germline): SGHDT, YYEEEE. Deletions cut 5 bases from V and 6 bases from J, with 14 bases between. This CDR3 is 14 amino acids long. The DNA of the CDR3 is TGTGCCAGCAGGGGGATGGGGAGCCCCGGGGAGCTGTTTTTT. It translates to CASRGMGSPGELFF.

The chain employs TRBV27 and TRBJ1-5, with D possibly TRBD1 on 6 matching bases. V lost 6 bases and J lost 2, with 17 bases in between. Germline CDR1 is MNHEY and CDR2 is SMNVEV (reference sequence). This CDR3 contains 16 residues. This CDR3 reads CASSLSEEGGNQPQHF. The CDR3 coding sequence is TGTGCCAGCAGCCTGTCTGAAGAGGGGGGCAATCAGCCCCAGCATTTT.

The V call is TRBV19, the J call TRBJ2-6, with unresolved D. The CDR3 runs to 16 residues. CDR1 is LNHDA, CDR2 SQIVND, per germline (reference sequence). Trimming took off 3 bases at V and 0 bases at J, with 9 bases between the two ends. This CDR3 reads CASSIGFRSGANVLTF. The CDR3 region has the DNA TGTGCCAGTAGTATTGGGTTCCGCTCTGGGGCCAACGTCCTGACTTTC.

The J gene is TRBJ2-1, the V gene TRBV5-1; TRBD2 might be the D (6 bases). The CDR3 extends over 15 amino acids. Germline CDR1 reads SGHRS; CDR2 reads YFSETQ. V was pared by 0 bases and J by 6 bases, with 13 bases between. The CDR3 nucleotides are TGCGCCAGCAGCTTGGCGGGGGTTCGAGGCAATGAGCAGTTCTTC. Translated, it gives CASSLAGVRGNEQFF.

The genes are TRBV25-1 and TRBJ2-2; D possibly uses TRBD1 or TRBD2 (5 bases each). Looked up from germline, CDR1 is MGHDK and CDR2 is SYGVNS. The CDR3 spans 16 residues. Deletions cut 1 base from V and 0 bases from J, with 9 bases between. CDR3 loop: CASSESGTANTGELFF. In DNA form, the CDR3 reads TGTGCCAGCAGTGAATCCGGGACGGCGAACACCGGGGAGCTGTTTTTT.

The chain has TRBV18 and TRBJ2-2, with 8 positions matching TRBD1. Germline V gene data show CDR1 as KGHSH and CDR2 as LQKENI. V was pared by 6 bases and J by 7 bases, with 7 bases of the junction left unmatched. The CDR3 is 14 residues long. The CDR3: CASSPGQGDGELFF. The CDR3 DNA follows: TGTGCCAGCTCCCCTGGACAGGGAGACGGGGAGCTGTTTTTT.

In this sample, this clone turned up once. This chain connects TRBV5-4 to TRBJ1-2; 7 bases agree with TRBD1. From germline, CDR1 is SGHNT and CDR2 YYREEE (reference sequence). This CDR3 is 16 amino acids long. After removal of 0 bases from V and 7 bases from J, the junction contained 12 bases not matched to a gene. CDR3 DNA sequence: TGTGCCAGCAGCTTGGCCGAGACAGGGTCGGGGAGTGGCTACACCTTC. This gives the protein CASSLAETGSGSGYTF.